This T cell receptor (beta chain) was identified in a study of long-term antiretroviral therapy in people with HIV. The immunoSEQ assay was v3.0, run at survey level. Assay used: immunoSEQ multiplex PCR; TCRdb lists only in-frame clones, some missing. The profile shows 30,000 or so clones, approximately 85% of them singletons. V shed 6 bases and J 2 bases; nucleotides not matched to a gene: 5. This CDR3 is 13 amino acids long. Germline values: CDR1 SQVTM, CDR2 ANQGSEA. V and J are TRBV29-1 and TRBJ1-2; 8 positions agree with TRBD1. Sequencing was performed on unsorted PBMCs, taken 3 years after starting antiretroviral therapy. The clonotype comes from a man in his forties with HIV. As DNA, the CDR3 is TGCAGCGTCCTGGACAGGGAGAACTATGGCTACACCTTC. It encodes CSVLDRENYGYTF. Combining the CDR3 with reference TRBV29-1 and TRBJ1-2 gives the whole variable domain SAVISQKPSRDICQRGTSLTIQCQVDSQVTMMFWYRQQPGQSLTLIATANQGSEATYESGFVIDKFPISRPNLTFSTLTVSNMSPEDSSIYLCSVLDRENYGYTFGSGTRLTVV.